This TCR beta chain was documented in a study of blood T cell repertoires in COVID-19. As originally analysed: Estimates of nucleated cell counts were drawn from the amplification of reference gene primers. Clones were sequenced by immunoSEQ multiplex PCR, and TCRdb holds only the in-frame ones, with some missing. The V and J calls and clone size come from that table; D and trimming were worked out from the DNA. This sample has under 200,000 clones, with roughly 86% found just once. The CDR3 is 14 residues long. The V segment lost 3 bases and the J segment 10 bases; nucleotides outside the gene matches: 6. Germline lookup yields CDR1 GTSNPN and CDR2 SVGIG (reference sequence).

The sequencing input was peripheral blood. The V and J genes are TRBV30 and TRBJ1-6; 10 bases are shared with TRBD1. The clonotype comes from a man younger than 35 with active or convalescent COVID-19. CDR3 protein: CAWSTGTGESPLHF. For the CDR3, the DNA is TGTGCCTGGAGCACCGGGACAGGGGAATCACCCCTCCACTTT.